These 20 T cell receptor beta chains were all obtained from the same sample, sequenced in a study of blood T cells in healthy people across ages. It was with a sample-barcoded 5' primer and a J-beta primer mix that a second PCR of roughly 7 to 12 cycles was run. TCRdb analysed the 5' RACE reads with MiXCR anew, one entry per CDR3 protein. The sample lists about 780,000 distinct CDR3 sequences, about a quarter occurring once. These data were also reused for a study on T cells of mothers and their children.

What was sequenced was blood. These receptors were collected from a boy aged 10-17 years in good health.

V usage is TRBV15 and J usage is TRBJ1-6, with D uncertain. The CDR3 has 13 amino acids. The V gene lost 1 base and the J gene lost 8 bases, with 6 bases spanning the gap. Germline CDR1 and CDR2: LNHNV and YYDKDF (reference sequence). CDR3 nucleotides: TGTGCCACCAGCAGAGTCAAGGATTCACCCCTCCACTTT. Amino acids: CATSRVKDSPLHF. The entire variable domain, with the rest obtained from reference TRBV15 and TRBJ1-6, is as follows: DAMVIQNPRYQVTQFGKPVTLSCSQTLNHNVMYWYQQKSSQAPKLLFHYYDKDFNNEADTPDNFQSRRPNTSFCFLDIRSPGLGDTAMYLCATSRVKDSPLHFGNGTRLTVT.

The J gene is TRBJ2-5, the V gene TRBV7-9; D remains ambiguous. Trimming shortened V by 3 bases and J by 5 bases, and 16 bases separated the two germline ends. CDR1 is SEHNR and CDR2 is FQNEAQ in the germline V gene (reference sequence). The CDR3 runs 15 residues. The DNA of the CDR3 is TGTGCCAGCAGCTTTGGTAGTAGTCCATCCGAGACCCAGTACTTC. This translates into CASSFGSSPSETQYF.

The CDR3 region is CSVLPESDTQYF. The CDR3 DNA is TGCAGCGTCCTCCCAGAGAGCGATACGCAGTATTTT. The chain uses TRBV29-1 and TRBJ2-3; D unclear. Trimming stripped 6 bases from V and 6 bases from J, with 13 bases between. The CDR3 length is 12 residues. Germline V gene sequence: CDR1 SQVTM, CDR2 ANQGSEA.

The chain has TRBV20-1 and TRBJ2-1; D is unclear. The CDR3 consists of 12 residues. In germline, CDR1 is DFQATT, CDR2 SNEGSKA (reference sequence). V dropped 1 base and J dropped 6 bases, with 7 bases sitting between them. CDR3 sequence (DNA): TGCAGTGCTAGAGCCTCTTTCAATGAGCAGTTCTTC. It yields the protein CSARASFNEQFF.

About this clonotype: Germline and junction disagree at one end, which may indicate a read error. The rearrangement links TRBV29-1 to TRBJ1-1, with D uncertain. The CDR3 is 12 amino acids. Germline V gives CDR1 SQVTM, CDR2 ANQGSEA. The DNA of the CDR3 is TGCAGCGTTGGCATGGCTAGCACTGAAGCCTTCTTT. Amino acid sequence: CSVGMASTEAFF.

This clonotype turned up a few times. This sequence joins TRBV7-6 and TRBJ2-5, with 8 bases identical to TRBD2. Matching the DNA end better, TRBJ2-7 makes the J call doubtful. Germline V gene sequence: CDR1 SGHVS, CDR2 FNYEAQ. CDR3 length: 15 amino acids. The CDR3 DNA follows: TGTGCCAGCAGCTCGGGGGGGCAGGGATTCTACGAGCAGTACTTC. Its translation is CASSSGGQGFYEQYF.

V is TRBV19 and J is TRBJ2-1; unclear D gene. The CDR3 spans 14 residues. CDR1 and CDR2 from the germline V gene are LNHDA and SQIVND (reference sequence). V lost 3 bases and J lost 6, with 12 bases in between. The CDR3 is CASSINTVGNEQFF. For the CDR3, the DNA is TGTGCCAGTAGTATTAACACCGTAGGCAATGAGCAGTTCTTC. The whole variable domain, filled in from reference TRBV19 and TRBJ2-1, reads DGGITQSPKYLFRKEGQNVTLSCEQNLNHDAMYWYRQDPGQGLRLIYYSQIVNDFQKGDIAEGYSVSREKKESFPLTVTSAQKNPTAFYLCASSINTVGNEQFFGPGTRLTVL.

This clonotype was seen a single time. The rearrangement joins TRBV10-2 to TRBJ2-1, with TRBD2 as a possible D gene (6 bases). This CDR3 has 11 amino acids. Trimming removed 5 bases at V and 11 bases at J, with 10 bases between. Germline V gene lookup returns CDR1 WSHSY and CDR2 SAAADI. The CDR3 sequence: CASSPRGQQFF. In DNA form, the CDR3 reads TGCGCCAGCAGTCCGCGGGGTCAGCAGTTCTTC.

The chain has TRBV12-3 or TRBV12-4 and TRBJ2-5; D is possibly TRBD1 or TRBD2 (5 bases each). Trimming pared 6 bases from V and 4 bases from J, leaving 21 bases between. The CDR3 extends over 16 amino acids. CDR3 nucleotide sequence: TGTGCCAGCAGCTCCCTCCGGGACCCCCTCACAGAGACCCAGTACTTC. It yields the protein CASSSLRDPLTETQYF.

Only a few counts were recorded for this clonotype. The gene calls are TRBV5-6 and TRBJ1-1; the D is unclear. Per the germline V gene, CDR1 is SGHDT and CDR2 is YYEEEE. Trimming pared 3 bases from V and 1 base from J, leaving 10 bases between. This CDR3 contains 14 residues. Written as DNA, the CDR3 is TGTGCCAGCAGCTATAGTTGGGAGAACACTGAAGCTTTCTTT. Its translation is CASSYSWENTEAFF.

This clonotype was observed a few times. The rearrangement joins TRBV15 to TRBJ2-1; D unclear. The germline V gene encodes CDR1 LNHNV and CDR2 YYDKDF (reference sequence). The CDR3 runs 15 residues. V lost 0 bases and J 6 bases, leaving 12 bases between the germline ends. In DNA, the CDR3 is TGTGCCACCAGCAGAGATGCAAACCTGGGCAATGAGCAGTTCTTC. Encoded protein: CATSRDANLGNEQFF. Using reference TRBV15 and TRBJ2-1 for the parts outside the CDR3, the full variable domain is DAMVIQNPRYQVTQFGKPVTLSCSQTLNHNVMYWYQQKSSQAPKLLFHYYDKDFNNEADTPDNFQSRRPNTSFCFLDIRSPGLGDTAMYLCATSRDANLGNEQFFGPGTRLTVL.

A few counts support this clonotype. J is TRBJ1-2 and V is TRBV12-3 or TRBV12-4; possibly TRBD1 for D (6 bases). This CDR3 has 12 residues. V lost 7 bases to trimming and J lost 5 bases, with 11 bases between them. CDR3 amino acids: CASTQQGYGYTF. CDR3 DNA: TGTGCCAGCACTCAACAGGGTTATGGCTACACCTTC.

V and J are TRBV29-1 and TRBJ2-7; D is undetermined. With 0 bases removed from V and 2 bases from J, the gap between germline ends came to 8 bases. Germline V gives CDR1 SQVTM, CDR2 ANQGSEA. This CDR3 has 13 amino acids. This chain's CDR3 is CSVEDRRTYEQYF. CDR3 bases: TGCAGCGTTGAAGATAGAAGAACCTACGAGCAGTACTTC.

As concerns this clonotype: A read error may produce the germline difference seen at one junction end. This chain links TRBV28 with TRBJ2-3, with D tentatively TRBD2 (6 bases). The CDR3 has 13 residues. The germline V gene encodes CDR1 MDHEN and CDR2 SYDVKM. CDR3 in DNA: TGTGTCAGCAGCGGACTAATATTAGATACGCAGTATTTT. It is translated as CVSSGLILDTQYF.

A few counts support this clonotype. The chain links TRBV2 to TRBJ2-1, with 9 bases lining up with TRBD1. There are 15 residues in the CDR3. Germline CDR1 is SNHLY and CDR2 is FYNNEI. The junction had 8 bases not matched to a gene; V was cut back by 6 bases and J by 5 bases. CDR3 in amino acids: CASRVTGGRNNEQFF. CDR3 nucleotide sequence: TGTGCCAGCAGAGTTACAGGGGGCCGGAACAATGAGCAGTTCTTC.

In its sample, this clonotype was seen a few times. This sequence joins TRBV20-1 and TRBJ2-5; TRBD2 aligns across 10 bases. The J call may be in error: the DNA end matches TRBJ2-7 better. The CDR3 runs 14 residues. CDR1 is DFQATT, CDR2 SNEGSKA, per germline (reference sequence). CDR3 in DNA: TGCAGTGCTAGAAGGCCTAGCGGGGGATTCGAGCAGTACTTC. Its translation: CSARRPSGGFEQYF.

The chain carries TRBV24-1 and TRBJ2-2; 9 bases are shared with TRBD1. The CDR3 extends over 15 amino acids. The trim removed 5 bases at V and 6 bases at J, leaving 6 bases unmatched. Germline CDR1 KGHDR, CDR2 SFDVKD. The CDR3 sequence: CATSGYRGPAGELFF. The DNA for the CDR3 is TGTGCCACCAGTGGATACAGGGGGCCGGCCGGGGAGCTGTTTTTT.

This clonotype was detected a few times. In DNA form, the CDR3 reads TGTGCCAGCAAGATACAGGCCCGGTGGGGCTACACCTTC. Amino acids: CASKIQARWGYTF. The chain carries TRBV6-2 or TRBV6-3 and TRBJ1-2; a weak D match, TRBD1 (5 bases). V lost 7 bases and J 8 bases, leaving 17 bases between the germline ends. Per germline, CDR1 MNHEY and CDR2 SVGEGT. There are 13 residues in the CDR3.

The chain combines TRBV2 with TRBJ2-4, with D perhaps matching TRBD1 (6 bases). Trimming pared 11 bases from V and 1 base from J, leaving 21 bases between. CDR1 is SNHLY, CDR2 FYNNEI, per germline. The CDR3 runs 16 residues. The CDR3 region has the DNA TGTGCCTGCCTTACGACCCCAAGGGGGGCCAAAAACATTCAGTACTTC. It translates to CACLTTPRGAKNIQYF.

This clonotype was detected only a few times. This rearrangement joins TRBV7-9 to TRBJ1-4; the D is unclear. CDR3 length: 15 residues. With 5 bases removed from V and 8 bases from J, the gap between germline ends came to 18 bases. The germline gives CDR1 SEHNR, CDR2 FQNEAQ (reference sequence). The DNA for the CDR3 is TGTGCCAGCAGCATAGGACTGAGGGAGTACGAAAAACTGTTTTTT. Translating gives CASSIGLREYEKLFF.